This T cell receptor (beta chain) was captured in a study of patients and donors after allogeneic stem cell transplantation. This clonotype was observed a handful of times. CDR1 is MNHEY, CDR2 SMNVEV, per germline (reference sequence). Trimming cost V 6 bases and J 5 bases, with 23 bases left between them. The CDR3 runs to 17 residues. One entry per CDR3 protein, called by TCRdb with MiXCR from the RT-PCR reads. The table includes about 160,000 distinct CDR3 sequences, nearly 25% detected once. This TCR was recovered from a human donor who was either an allogeneic HSCT recipient or a stem cell or donor lymphocyte infusion donor (not recorded which). It is not recorded whose cells these are; they may come from a transplant donor. This chain joins TRBV27 and TRBJ2-1; D possibly corresponds to TRBD1 (6 bases). The sample was blood, either unsorted or a sorted T cell fraction (not recorded which). The CDR3 here is CASSRKETGQNHNEQFF. The CDR3 coding sequence is TGTGCCAGCAGCCGGAAAGAGACCGGACAGAATCACAATGAGCAGTTCTTC.